These 8 T cell receptor beta chains were sequenced from one sample in a study of CXCR3-negative and CXCR3-positive naive CD8 T cells (dated by TCRdb to about 2019). TCRdb names NextSeq 550 as the instrument used. The Human TCR Profiling Kit (MiLaboratory) was used to make UMI-labeled 5' RACE TRB cDNA libraries. TCRdb reprocessed the reads and provides one entry for every CDR3 protein sequence; no DNA is given. The sample has around 96,000 distinct CDR3 sequences on record. The top ten clonotypes cover approximately 1.5% of the sample. Input material: naive CXCR3- CD8+ T cells from blood. The cell subset or site tag for this specimen amounts to: CD45RO-CCR7+CD27+CD95- naive CD8+ T cells lacking CXCR3 (TNR3-). These receptors were obtained from a human donor in good health. Some clones in this sample may be carry-over from other donors' samples.

This CDR3 is CSVAGGWTEAFF. The rearrangement uses TRBV29-1 and TRBJ1-1; TCRdb picks TRBD1, but there is no DNA to check that call. The CDR3 is 12 amino acids. Germline loops: CDR1 SQVTM, CDR2 ANQGSEA.

This rearrangement joins TRBV29-1 to TRBJ1-4. The CDR3 has 15 residues. Germline-derived CDR1 and CDR2 are SQVTM and ANQGSEA. The CDR3 spells CSVNLLGLEGEKLFF.

This chain uses TRBV5-1 with TRBJ2-7. The germline V gene encodes CDR1 SGHRS and CDR2 YFSETQ. CDR3 size: 15 residues. The CDR3 protein is CASSLVQISSYEQYF.

V is TRBV4-3 and J is TRBJ2-7; absent DNA, TCRdb's TRBD2 call cannot be checked. The CDR3 length is 16 residues. In germline, CDR1 is LGHNA, CDR2 YSLEER. The CDR3 sequence: CASSQDGTSGGYEQYF.

This chain joins TRBV29-1 and TRBJ2-3; the D gene TCRdb calls, TRBD1, cannot be checked with no DNA. The CDR3 sequence is 15 residues long. The germline V gene encodes CDR1 SQVTM and CDR2 ANQGSEA. CDR3 protein: CSVAPTGLGDDTQYF.

The rearrangement joins TRBV13 to TRBJ1-1; the TCRdb D gene call, TRBD1, has no DNA to confirm it. The CDR3 spans 16 residues. Germline V lookup: CDR1 PRHDT, CDR2 FYEKMQ (reference sequence). CDR3 loop: CASSLDLGQGNTEAFF.

Here the CDR3 reads CSVDDRQETQYF. The chain is built from TRBV29-1 and TRBJ2-5. Germline V gene sequence: CDR1 SQVTM, CDR2 ANQGSEA. The CDR3 loop spans 12 amino acids.

The rearrangement links TRBV7-6 to TRBJ1-2; with no DNA, the TCRdb D assignment of TRBD1 cannot be verified. The germline gives CDR1 SGHVS, CDR2 FNYEAQ. The CDR3 totals 15 residues. CDR3: CASSPGGPLPDGYTF.